This TCR beta chain came from a study of CXCR3-negative and CXCR3-positive naive CD8 T cells. Study-level points and caveats: Naive cells positive for CXCR3 carried more hydrophobic TRB CDR3s than CXCR3-negative ones. Naive CXCR3-positive and CXCR3-negative cells shared TRBV-TRBJ usage; memory cells diverged. Both naive subsets showed comparably high diversity, and memory CD8+ cells showed much lower diversity.

Preparation of TRB cDNA libraries relied on 5' RACE carrying UMI labels. TCRdb reprocessed the 5' RACE reads and keeps a single row for each CDR3 protein, giving no DNA. This table lists 38,000 or so distinct CDR3 sequences. As concerns this clonotype: As yet, its antigen is unknown.

The authors gated naive CD8+ T cells as CD45RO-CCR7+CD27+CD95-. The CDR3 extends over 16 amino acids. Germline CDR1 SGHTA, CDR2 FQGTGA. Sequences were obtained from naive CXCR3- CD8+ T cells from blood. The sample's subset: CD45RO-CCR7+CD27+CD95- naive CD8+ T cells lacking CXCR3 (TNR3-). This TCR was sampled from a human donor in good health. Some clones in this sample may be carry-over from other donors' samples. V gene TRBV7-3 combines with J gene TRBJ2-1; TCRdb proposes TRBD1, but this gene call is untestable without DNA. Here the CDR3 reads CASSLMGGLEFNEQFF.